What follows is one T cell receptor beta chain and its context. The antigen remains undetermined. This PCR relied on a set of 60 Vbeta primers and 13 Jbeta primers. Per the original data handling: The authors later counted some 76 million unique TCR beta chains, some 11 million of them shared. TCRdb keeps only in-frame clones here, not all; method: immunoSEQ multiplex PCR. V and J calls plus clone size are reproduced from that table; the DNA served to infer D and trimming. The repertoire has fewer than 200,000 clones, roughly 84% of them found once; the top ten carry about 1.5%. The entry originates in a study of cytomegalovirus exposure and HLA in healthy donors. Study outcomes and limitations: It was shown in a later analysis that HLA-associated TCR beta chains were more clonally expanded than other, equally common chains. TCR beta sequences reportedly predicted most subjects' HLA-A and HLA-B alleles accurately. Being indistinguishable, some V segments were excluded, TRBV6-2 and TRBV6-3 among them.

V lost 11 bases and J lost 0, with 11 bases in between. The CDR3 has 14 residues. CDR1 and CDR2 (germline): SEHNR, FQNEAQ (reference sequence). The source is a male donor in good health and CMV-seronegative. Sample: PBMCs. The chain uses TRBV7-9 and TRBJ2-6, with D possibly being TRBD1 (5 bases). The CDR3 DNA reads as TGTGCCGGGGCCCGTGACTCTGGGGCCAACGTCCTGACTTTC. Translated: CAGARDSGANVLTF. The variable domain in full, completed from reference TRBV7-9 and TRBJ2-6, reads DTGVSQNPRHKITKRGQNVTFRCDPISEHNRLYWYRQTLGQGPEFLTYFQNEAQLEKSRLLSDRFSAERPKGSFSTLEIQRTEQGDSAMYLCAGARDSGANVLTFGAGSRLTVL.